One sample yielded the 32 T cell receptor beta chains listed below, sequenced in a study of shared clonotypes between healthy human individuals (dated by TCRdb to 2020 to 2021). CD8 naive samples were obtained by positive selection for CCR7 among CD45RO-negative cells, yielding a CD45RA+CCR7+ population from which TemRA cells were excluded. Library prep was done by the immunoSEQ multiplex PCR assay. TCRdb took over this immuneACCESS table, retaining in-frame rearrangements with V and J assigned. Such tables are incomplete; in checked studies, under half of the missing clones stem from an unresolved V gene, and the remainder is unexplained. This sample comprises fewer than 850,000 clones, around 96% of them detected only once. The ten largest account for less than 0.3% of the sample. The sequenced material came from naive CD8+ T cells sorted from blood. This specimen's cell subset or site label, per the study, means: CD45RA+CCR7+. The receptor source for this set is a man under 40 in good health.

The chain uses TRBV7-9 and TRBJ2-7; 7 positions agree with TRBD2. Germline V lookup: CDR1 SEHNR, CDR2 FQNEAQ (reference sequence). J was trimmed by 0 bases and V by 4 bases; bases with no gene match: 3. CDR3 length equals 14 residues. The CDR3 region is CASSSGTNSYEQYF. CDR3 DNA sequence: TGTGCCAGCAGCTCCGGGACTAACTCCTACGAGCAGTACTTC.

The chain couples TRBV18 to TRBJ2-5, with D hard to call. Trimming removed 0 bases from V and 3 bases from J, with 5 bases in between. This CDR3 is built from 13 residues. Germline lookup yields CDR1 KGHSH and CDR2 LQKENI. The CDR3 spells CASSPPGKETQYF. The DNA of the CDR3 is TGTGCCAGCTCACCACCTGGAAAAGAGACCCAGTACTTC.

The chain recombines TRBV29-1 with TRBJ1-1, with D unclear. The germline V gene encodes CDR1 SQVTM and CDR2 ANQGSEA. The CDR3 totals 14 residues. V was cut by 0 bases and J by 5 bases, with 13 bases left in between. The CDR3 nucleotides read TGCAGCGTTGAAGAGGACCTTGGTAGGACTGAAGCTTTCTTT. Its translation: CSVEEDLGRTEAFF.

The V and J genes are TRBV10-1 and TRBJ2-5, with 9 nucleotides matching TRBD1. The CDR3 extends over 15 amino acids. V shed 4 bases, J shed 2 bases, and the junction held 5 bases outside the gene matches. In germline, CDR1 is WNHNN, CDR2 SYGVQD (reference sequence). This chain's CDR3 is CASSGGTGRQETQYF. In nucleotides, the CDR3 is TGCGCCAGCAGTGGCGGGACAGGGCGGCAAGAGACCCAGTACTTC.

The chain employs TRBV10-3 and TRBJ2-7; the D is unclear. Germline loops: CDR1 ENHRY, CDR2 SYGVKD. CDR3 length: 14 residues. The germline V and J ends were trimmed by 3 bases and 2 bases, with 11 bases remaining between them. Written as DNA, the CDR3 is TGTGCCATCAGTGACCTCGACAAAACCTACGAGCAGTACTTC. Residues: CAISDLDKTYEQYF.

This chain connects TRBV5-6 to TRBJ2-7, with a weak D call TRBD1 (6 bases). Germline V lookup: CDR1 SGHDT, CDR2 YYEEEE. This CDR3 has 15 residues. V was trimmed by 4 bases and J by 1 base, leaving 15 bases between them. As DNA, the CDR3 is TGTGCCAGCAGCCAGGACAGAGGGCGGTCCTACGAGCAGTACTTC. It is translated as CASSQDRGRSYEQYF.

J is TRBJ2-5 and V is TRBV13; D not resolved. The germline gives CDR1 PRHDT, CDR2 FYEKMQ (reference sequence). The V and J ends lost 4 bases and 0 bases respectively, with 9 bases between them. The CDR3 is made up of 14 amino acids. The CDR3 coding sequence is TGTGCCAGCAGCTCAGTTGGGGACCAAGAGACCCAGTACTTC. Its protein product is CASSSVGDQETQYF.

The rearrangement joins TRBV2 to TRBJ2-7; D gene uncertain. This CDR3 is 12 amino acids long. The V end lost 10 bases, the J end lost 2 bases, and 12 bases lay between the germline ends. Per germline, CDR1 SNHLY and CDR2 FYNNEI. CDR3 loop: CATETRTYEQYF. The CDR3 DNA reads as TGTGCCACTGAGACACGTACCTACGAGCAGTACTTC. Full variable domain (missing parts from reference TRBV2 and TRBJ2-7): EPEVTQTPSHQVTQMGQEVILRCVPISNHLYFYWYRQILGQKVEFLVSFYNNEISEKSEIFDDQFSVERPDGSNFTLKIRSTKLEDSAMYFCATETRTYEQYFGPGTRLTVT.

The V and J genes are TRBV5-5 and TRBJ1-1; 10 nucleotides align to TRBD1. The CDR3 is 18 residues long. Looked up from germline, CDR1 is SGHKS and CDR2 is YYEKEE (reference sequence). J was trimmed by 0 bases and V by 0 bases; bases with no gene match: 8. The CDR3 here is CASSLAFGTGVVNTEAFF. CDR3 nucleotides: TGTGCCAGCAGCTTGGCTTTTGGGACAGGGGTAGTGAACACTGAAGCTTTCTTT.

The chain carries TRBV6-5 and TRBJ2-5; D is unclear. This CDR3 spans 13 amino acids. Between the trimmed V and J ends, which lost 0 bases and 4 bases, there was a span of 6 bases. Germline assignment: CDR1 MNHEY and CDR2 SVGAGI. CDR3 sequence: CASSYSWGETQYF. Written as DNA, the CDR3 is TGTGCCAGCAGTTACTCCTGGGGAGAGACCCAGTACTTC.

The rearrangement joins TRBV5-5 to TRBJ2-3; TRBD2 matches 9 bases. Germline CDR1 SGHKS, CDR2 YYEKEE (reference sequence). The CDR3 has 16 residues. The V and J ends lost 4 bases and 0 bases, in that order; junction bases with no gene match: 6. The CDR3 region has the DNA TGTGCCAGCAGCACAAGACTAGCGGCTAGCACAGATACGCAGTATTTT. Translating gives CASSTRLAASTDTQYF.

The CDR3 DNA follows: TGTGCCAGCAGTAACAGGGCGGGCACCGGGGAGCTGTTTTTT. Protein sequence: CASSNRAGTGELFF. The V gene is TRBV2, the J gene TRBJ2-2; TRBD1 might be the D (6 bases). Between the trimmed V and J ends, which lost 5 bases and 4 bases, there was a span of 11 bases. This CDR3 spans 14 amino acids. Germline assignment: CDR1 SNHLY and CDR2 FYNNEI.

The rearrangement uses TRBV27 and TRBJ1-5; D ambiguous. Trimming stripped 9 bases from V and 4 bases from J, with 10 bases between. This CDR3 is 12 amino acids long. Germline V gene lookup returns CDR1 MNHEY and CDR2 SMNVEV (reference sequence). CDR3 residues: CASGSPNQPQHF. For the CDR3, the DNA is TGTGCCAGTGGCAGTCCTAATCAGCCCCAGCATTTT.

This CDR3 reads CASSLAMGFGYTF. Written as DNA, the CDR3 is TGTGCCAGCAGCTTAGCGATGGGGTTCGGCTACACCTTC. The genes are TRBV7-9 and TRBJ1-2; D gene ambiguous. Germline CDR1 reads SEHNR; CDR2 reads FQNEAQ (reference sequence). CDR3 length: 13 residues. Trimming took off 0 bases at V and 8 bases at J, with 10 bases between the two ends.

This chain connects TRBV6-6 to TRBJ2-7; TRBD2 matches at 9 bases. This CDR3 is 14 amino acids long. With 6 bases clipped from V and 3 bases from J, the junction kept 6 bases outside the gene matches. Germline V gives CDR1 MNHNY, CDR2 SVGAGI (reference sequence). CDR3 region: CASSLSGSLYEQYF. CDR3 coding DNA: TGTGCCAGCAGCCTTAGCGGGAGTCTCTACGAGCAGTACTTC.

This chain joins TRBV4-1 and TRBJ2-7; 8 bases are shared with TRBD1. With V trimmed by 0 bases and J by 2 bases, 6 bases remained unmatched. Germline CDR1 MGHRA, CDR2 YSYEKL. This CDR3 contains 16 residues. CDR3 amino acids: CASSQDPPTGAYEQYF. For the CDR3, the DNA is TGCGCCAGCAGCCAAGATCCCCCGACAGGGGCCTACGAGCAGTACTTC.

The gene calls are TRBV4-1 and TRBJ2-5, with TRBD2 identical over 7 bases. V was pared by 0 bases and J by 5 bases, with 6 bases of the junction left unmatched. The CDR3 has 15 residues. Germline values: CDR1 MGHRA, CDR2 YSYEKL. The CDR3, as DNA: TGCGCCAGCAGCCAAGATTGGGGGGGTTTGGAGACCCAGTACTTC. Protein: CASSQDWGGLETQYF.

This clone appeared a few times. Here the CDR3 reads CASSSSGSNEQYF. The CDR3 coding sequence is TGCGCCAGCAGCTCTAGCGGATCAAACGAGCAGTACTTC. This sequence joins TRBV5-1 and TRBJ2-7; 7 bases are shared with TRBD2. V shed 3 bases, J shed 5 bases, and the junction held 5 bases outside the gene matches. Germline assignment: CDR1 SGHRS and CDR2 YFSETQ. This CDR3 contains 13 residues.

The V call is TRBV7-9, the J call TRBJ2-1, with 11 bases aligning to TRBD2. V was clipped by 4 bases and J by 3 bases; unmatched bases: 8. The length of the CDR3 is 17 residues. Germline lookup yields CDR1 SEHNR and CDR2 FQNEAQ (reference sequence). CDR3: CASSYPRGLAVYNEQFF. The DNA of the CDR3 is TGTGCCAGCAGCTACCCCCGGGGACTAGCGGTCTACAATGAGCAGTTCTTC. The variable domain in full, with the rest retrieved from reference TRBV7-9 and TRBJ2-1, is DTGVSQNPRHKITKRGQNVTFRCDPISEHNRLYWYRQTLGQGPEFLTYFQNEAQLEKSRLLSDRFSAERPKGSFSTLEIQRTEQGDSAMYLCASSYPRGLAVYNEQFFGPGTRLTVL.

The genes are TRBV25-1 and TRBJ2-1; unclear D gene. Per the germline V gene, CDR1 is MGHDK and CDR2 is SYGVNS. The V and J ends lost 1 base and 9 bases respectively, with 7 bases between them. The CDR3 extends over 12 amino acids. The CDR3 here is CASSEWGGEQFF. CDR3 DNA sequence: TGTGCCAGCAGTGAATGGGGTGGTGAGCAGTTCTTC.

The genes are TRBV7-2 and TRBJ2-7; 8 bases align to TRBD2. There are 17 residues in the CDR3. The V and J ends lost 3 bases and 0 bases, in that order; junction bases with no gene match: 10. Germline lookup yields CDR1 SGHTA and CDR2 FQGNSA. The CDR3 spells CASSLGGSGSLSYEQYF. CDR3 sequence (DNA): TGTGCCAGCAGCTTGGGTGGAAGCGGGAGCCTCTCCTACGAGCAGTACTTC.

The genes are TRBV27 and TRBJ2-3, with TRBD2 identical over 11 bases. CDR3 length equals 18 residues. Germline V gene lookup returns CDR1 MNHEY and CDR2 SMNVEV (reference sequence). V lost 0 bases, J lost 1 base, and 6 bases stayed unmatched. Here the CDR3 reads CASSLSTSGSDGTDTQYF. The DNA for the CDR3 is TGTGCCAGCAGTTTATCAACTAGCGGGAGTGACGGCACAGATACGCAGTATTTT.

The chain combines TRBV13 with TRBJ1-1; no definite D call. The CDR3 spans 13 residues. CDR1 is PRHDT, CDR2 FYEKMQ, per germline (reference sequence). Trimming left V 2 bases short and J 1 base short, with 5 bases between. CDR3 DNA: TGTGCCAGCAGCTTACTTAGGAACACTGAAGCTTTCTTT. Encoded protein: CASSLLRNTEAFF.

This clone was seen only a few times. The rearrangement uses TRBV9 and TRBJ2-3, with 8 bases aligning to TRBD2. Looked up from germline, CDR1 is SGDLS and CDR2 is YYNGEE. V gave up 7 bases and J gave up 3 bases; unmatched junction bases: 13. This CDR3 comprises 16 residues. This chain's CDR3 is CASSHRAGEATDTQYF. The DNA of the CDR3 is TGTGCCAGCTCCCACAGAGCGGGAGAAGCGACAGATACGCAGTATTTT.

The chain couples TRBV7-8 to TRBJ2-1, with D possibly matching TRBD1 (6 bases). This CDR3 is 14 amino acids long. V dropped 4 bases and J dropped 1 base, with 8 bases sitting between them. In germline, CDR1 is SGHVS, CDR2 FQNEAQ. CDR3 protein: CASSSGASYNEQFF. CDR3 DNA: TGTGCCAGCAGCTCAGGGGCGTCCTACAATGAGCAGTTCTTC.

This clone showed up just once. The chain couples TRBV7-6 to TRBJ2-7; 7 nucleotides agree with TRBD2. Germline V gene data show CDR1 as SGHVS and CDR2 as FNYEAQ. V was pared by 5 bases and J by 6 bases, with 10 bases of the junction left unmatched. The CDR3 is made up of 14 amino acids. In nucleotides, the CDR3 is TGTGCCAGCAGCCCTTGGGCGGGAGAGAGCGAGCAGTACTTC. Protein product: CASSPWAGESEQYF.

Concerning this clone itself: Other DNA sequences of this sample code for an identical CDR3. This chain connects TRBV29-1 to TRBJ2-1, with TRBD1 identical over 11 bases. J was trimmed by 2 bases and V by 3 bases; bases with no gene match: 0. The CDR3 loop spans 14 amino acids. CDR1 is SQVTM, CDR2 ANQGSEA, per germline. This CDR3 is CSVEGQGAYNEQFF. In DNA, the CDR3 is TGCAGCGTTGAGGGACAGGGGGCCTACAATGAGCAGTTCTTC.

V usage is TRBV11-2 and J usage is TRBJ2-1, with unresolved D. The CDR3 length is 16 residues. The germline gives CDR1 SGHAT, CDR2 FQNNGV. Trimming removed 2 bases from V and 8 bases from J, with 19 bases in between. The CDR3 region has the DNA TGTGCCAGCAGCTTAACGCGTGAAACAGTTGGGGATGAGCAGTTCTTC. It yields the protein CASSLTRETVGDEQFF. Full variable domain (missing parts from reference TRBV11-2 and TRBJ2-1): EAGVAQSPRYKIIEKRQSVAFWCNPISGHATLYWYQQILGQGPKLLIQFQNNGVVDDSQLPKDRFSAERLKGVDSTLKIQPAKLEDSAVYLCASSLTRETVGDEQFFGPGTRLTVL.

V gene TRBV2 combines with J gene TRBJ2-1; the match to TRBD2 covers 12 bases. Per germline, CDR1 SNHLY and CDR2 FYNNEI. The length of the CDR3 is 16 residues. The trim removed 6 bases at V and 8 bases at J, leaving 11 bases unmatched. CDR3 protein: CASSGPRLAGVYEQFF. The CDR3 DNA is TGTGCCAGCAGCGGCCCGAGACTAGCGGGAGTGTATGAGCAGTTCTTC.

This clone was picked up a small number of times. This chain joins TRBV19 and TRBJ1-2; no definite D call. Trimming removed 5 bases at V and 9 bases at J, with 16 bases between. This CDR3 has 13 amino acids. Germline CDR1 is LNHDA and CDR2 is SQIVND (reference sequence). This chain's CDR3 is CASSPVGPLSYTF. DNA for the CDR3: TGTGCCAGTAGTCCCGTAGGACCTCTGAGCTACACCTTC.

Details on this clone: The sample contains more than one DNA sequence encoding this CDR3. The rearrangement links TRBV27 to TRBJ2-3, with D possibly matching TRBD1 (5 bases). The CDR3 runs 12 residues. V was clipped by 5 bases and J by 6 bases, with 9 bases between them. CDR1 and CDR2 (germline): MNHEY, SMNVEV (reference sequence). The DNA for the CDR3 is TGTGCCAGCAGTCTCCGACAGGATACGCAGTATTTT. Translating gives CASSLRQDTQYF.

This chain uses TRBV29-1 with TRBJ1-4; 9 bases match TRBD1. V lost 7 bases, J lost 6 bases, and 6 bases stayed unmatched. The CDR3 is 13 residues long. Germline CDR1 SQVTM, CDR2 ANQGSEA. The CDR3 region is CSARTGEYEKLFF. The CDR3 region has the DNA TGCAGCGCCAGGACAGGGGAGTATGAAAAACTGTTTTTT.